The clone carrying this TCR beta chain showed up many times. The record originates from a study of low-dose radiotherapy and immunotherapy resistance in tumors. Study summary: Treatment of Cohort 2 consisted of 1 Gy per fraction every two weeks, amounting to 13 Gy over 26 weeks. On cycle 1 day 1, patients started four cycles of oral aspirin 300 mg daily.

TRAV and TRBV primers primed cDNA for both TCRalpha and TCRbeta. Using a constant-region primer together with a V-primer adapter, TCRs were subjected to 20 PCR cycles of amplification. In TCRdb, the reads were re-called with MiXCR into one record per CDR3 protein. Altogether some 94,000 distinct CDR3 sequences are present, 20% to 25% being singletons, with the ten largest covering 13%. Time point here: after trial treatment. Treatment specified: LDRT plus nivolumab, ipilimumab, low-dose cyclophosphamide and aspirin (RACIN trial). Advanced solid tumors lacking tumor-infiltrating lymphocytes were present in eligible patients. Trimming left V 2 bases short and J 3 bases short, with 18 bases between. The germline CDR1 and CDR2 sequences are GTSNPN and SVGIG (reference sequence). This CDR3 has 16 amino acids.

The receptor was isolated from a female donor with ovarian cancer. The rearrangement joins TRBV30 to TRBJ2-3, with D maybe TRBD1 (6 bases). The sequences come from PBMCs, collected after low-dose radiotherapy plus immunotherapy. CDR3 residues: CAWSPGAPQGTDTQYF. DNA for the CDR3: TGTGCCTGGAGTCCTGGGGCCCCTCAGGGGACAGATACGCAGTATTTT. Full variable domain (rest looked up from reference TRBV30 and TRBJ2-3): SQTIHQWPATLVQPVGSPLSLECTVEGTSNPNLYWYRQAAGRGLQLLFYSVGIGQISSEVPQNLSASRPQDRQFILSSKKLLLSDSGFYLCAWSPGAPQGTDTQYFGPGTRLTVL.